These 2 T cell receptor beta chains were sequenced from one sample in a study of cytomegalovirus exposure and HLA in healthy donors. In the PCR, 60 Vbeta and 13 Jbeta primers were used. The protocol was immunoSEQ multiplex PCR, while the TCRdb copy is restricted to in-frame clones and leaves out a portion. The sample lists some 130,000 clones; roughly 80% were seen once. Sequenced input: PBMCs. The receptors were gathered from a male donor in good health and CMV-seropositive.

About this clone: Other nucleotide sequences in the sample specify the same CDR3. The chain is built from TRBV19 and TRBJ1-1; D is perhaps TRBD1 (5 bases). Germline values: CDR1 LNHDA, CDR2 SQIVND (reference sequence). This CDR3 is 14 amino acids long. The V and J ends lost 3 bases and 2 bases respectively, with 10 bases between them. The CDR3 DNA is TGTGCCAGTAGTATCGGAGGGACTAACACTGAAGCTTTCTTT. Translated, it gives CASSIGGTNTEAFF.

The V call is TRBV7-9, the J call TRBJ1-4; D is possibly TRBD1 (5 bases). Trimming left V 7 bases short and J 8 bases short, with 14 bases between. Germline loops: CDR1 SEHNR, CDR2 FQNEAQ (reference sequence). The CDR3 is made up of 13 amino acids. This CDR3 reads CASTLQGWEKLFF. The CDR3 nucleotides are TGTGCCAGCACCCTGCAGGGCTGGGAAAAACTGTTTTTT.